This T cell receptor (beta chain) is drawn from a study of PD-1 blockade in classical Hodgkin lymphoma. Study details: A 3 mg/kg intravenous dose of nivolumab was received by patients every 2 weeks. Findings and limits, study-wide: Before treatment, TCR diversity in newly diagnosed patients was reportedly lower than in healthy donors. Whereas CD4+ TCR diversity had risen significantly by C4D1, CD8+ TCR diversity had not. Possible causes of repertoire differences, disease activity or prior therapy, remain undefined.

Assay: immunoSEQ multiplex PCR; the TCRdb copy retains only in-frame clones and omits some. The sample consists of about 20,000 clones, 75% to 90% of them appearing once. CDR1 and CDR2 (germline): SEHNR, FQNEAQ (reference sequence). The CDR3 contains 16 residues. Trimming cost V 5 bases and J 2 bases, with 17 bases left between them. As to this clone: Its matching antigen is unknown.

Regarding time point: cycle 4 day 1 (C4D1), after five to seven weeks of nivolumab. There was relapse after autologous stem cell transplantation in every patient, and there was variation in brentuximab vedotin exposure. The CD8+ T cells came from thawed PBMCs through magnetic negative selection. This chain links TRBV7-9 with TRBJ2-3; the D call may be TRBD1 or TRBD2 (5 bases each). Sequenced material: CD8+ T cells from blood, taken before the fourth cycle of nivolumab. The source is a human donor with classical Hodgkin lymphoma. CDR3 DNA sequence: TGTGCCAGCAGCGGATTGGGACGGGGAGTCACAGATACGCAGTATTTT. Its protein product is CASSGLGRGVTDTQYF.